Included here is one TCR beta chain sequence, with context. Its antigen has not been determined. Per-base quality was not reported, and no clone a single base away is much larger than it. This entry comes from a study of T cell responses to AZD1222 COVID-19 vaccine (dated by TCRdb to about 2021). Regarding the study in general: A total of just over 230 trial participants underwent TCR sequencing, of whom approximately 200 had received two doses of AZD1222 and approximately 26 had received two doses of the MenACWY control vaccine. Enrollment into the trials was organized by age into subgroups of 18-55, 56-69 and 70-plus years, and those subgroups contained approximately 150, 30 and 60 TCR-sequenced participants, respectively.

The time point label of this sample denotes: about 28 days (+/-7) after the second vaccine dose. AZD1222 recipients with second doses at about 4 weeks or about 12 weeks were pooled, because spike-specific TCR depth and breadth did not differ between schedules. Vaccinee samples were obtained from the UK trials COV001 and COV002, which included a single-blind randomized controlled phase 2/3 trial of AZD1222 (ChAdOx1 nCoV-19) in healthy adults. For TCRbeta chain sequencing, PBMC samples from trial participants were taken at day 0 and at day 28 after the second dose. The V and J ends are trimmed by 3 bases and 1 base, leaving 9 bases between them. Taken from the germline V gene, the CDR1 and CDR2 loops are SGHNT and YENEEA. The CDR3 numbers 15 residues from cysteine through phenylalanine. The entry retains the CDR3 DNA only, 45 bases that are in frame from base 1. The CDR3 regions of human TCRbeta chains were subjected to immunosequencing. From the authors' description of their analysis: TCRs in the repertoires were matched against a reference library of SARS-CoV-2-specific TCRs that had been generated with the MIRA antigen-specificity platform. Breadth meant the fraction of unique TCRs that were SARS-CoV-2-associated, whereas depth meant the fraction of total T cells that were SARS-CoV-2-associated. Each spike-specific TCR was assigned to its reactive spike region and to a CD4 or CD8 class using the MIRA data. Log10-transformed breadth and depth values were compared by one-way ANOVA with Sidak's multiple comparisons tests. TCRdb re-hosts the immuneACCESS table, in-frame sequences only. Its copies lack some clones; in the studies checked, an unresolved V gene accounts for under half of them, and the cause for the rest is not known. From that table come the V and J calls and clone size; the DNA was used to work out D and trimming. Here the sample has about 35,000 clones; around 86% occur a single time. Jointly, the top ten make up roughly 9.6% of the sample.

Broad study findings and their caveats: Conclusions about previously exposed vaccinees are limited, since just five or six AZD1222 recipients were seropositive for SARS-CoV-2 at baseline. In the small 56-69-year group, the increase in depth fell short of significance, most likely because of low power. Most participants were white British and females outnumbered males, and the authors suggested that clonal diversity may have been underestimated. No day 14 peak-response samples were available, so repertoires were characterized only after the peak T cell response. Nearly half of unique spike-specific TCRs reportedly recognized epitopes outside regions mutated in the B.1.351 and B.1.1.7 variants. CD4 TCRs associated with the vaccine covered the entire spike protein, and the dominant responses were in regions 160-218 and 743-854. After two AZD1222 doses, both the breadth and the depth of spike-specific TCRs were significantly higher than at day 0 and than in MenACWY recipients.

The TCR originated in an adult who received the AZD1222 COVID-19 vaccine. This specimen consisted of peripheral blood, obtained 28 days after the second AZD1222 dose. The chain is assembled from TRBV11-3 and TRBJ2-2; a weak D assignment points to TRBD1 (6 bases agree). The CDR3 protein is CASSFSGQNTGELFF. The nucleotide sequence is given as TGTGCCAGCAGCTTCTCGGGACAGAACACCGGGGAGCTGTTTTTT.